The 7 T cell receptor beta chains in this list originate from one sample, sequenced in a study of cytomegalovirus exposure and HLA in healthy donors. In the PCR, 60 Vbeta and 13 Jbeta primers were used. Only in-frame clones appear in the TCRdb table, and some are missing; sequencing was by immunoSEQ multiplex PCR. The repertoire holds roughly 150,000 clones, with roughly 77% as singletons. Specimen: PBMCs. The source is a man younger than 30 in good health and CMV-seropositive.

In its sample, this clone was seen a few times. This chain uses TRBV5-6 with TRBJ2-1; D not resolved. Germline values: CDR1 SGHDT, CDR2 YYEEEE. The CDR3 has 11 amino acids. V was clipped by 3 bases and J by 4 bases, with 2 bases between them. CDR3 DNA sequence: TGTGCCAGCAGCTCTTACAATGAGCAGTTCTTC. This gives the protein CASSSYNEQFF.

The chain employs TRBV12-5 and TRBJ2-5; possibly TRBD2 for D (7 bases). The CDR3 runs to 13 residues. The V gene lost 6 bases and the J gene lost 4 bases, with 12 bases spanning the gap. Germline V gene lookup returns CDR1 LGHNT and CDR2 FRNRAP. CDR3 sequence reads: CASGPRGGETQYF. CDR3 coding DNA: TGTGCTAGTGGACCTAGGGGGGGAGAGACCCAGTACTTC.

The chain is built from TRBV4-1 and TRBJ1-1, with D perhaps matching TRBD1 (5 bases). Looked up from germline, CDR1 is MGHRA and CDR2 is YSYEKL. The CDR3 loop spans 15 amino acids. Trimming left V 2 bases short and J 3 bases short, with 13 bases between. CDR3 coding DNA: TGCGCCAGCAGCCAAAAGGGCAGGGAGGACACTGAAGCTTTCTTT. It translates to CASSQKGREDTEAFF.

The V and J genes are TRBV5-1 and TRBJ2-3, with TRBD2 identical over 14 bases. Germline V CDR1 and CDR2: SGHRS, YFSETQ. The CDR3 spans 16 residues. V dropped 4 bases and J dropped 5; count of bases not matched to a gene: 6. CDR3 nucleotide sequence: TGCGCCAGCAGCACCGGGACTAGCGGGAGTCTAGATACGCAGTATTTT. This sequence encodes CASSTGTSGSLDTQYF.

The J gene is TRBJ2-1, the V gene TRBV6-6, with unresolved D. V gave up 6 bases and J gave up 0 bases, with 9 bases separating them. CDR1 and CDR2 (germline): MNHNY, SVGAGI (reference sequence). This CDR3 region has 14 residues. In DNA, the CDR3 is TGTGCCAGCAGCCTTTCGGGCTCCTACAATGAGCAGTTCTTC. It yields the protein CASSLSGSYNEQFF.

The chain uses TRBV7-3 and TRBJ2-1, with TRBD1 identical over 8 bases. Germline V gives CDR1 SGHTA, CDR2 FQGTGA. The CDR3 loop spans 13 amino acids. V gave up 2 bases and J gave up 10 bases; unmatched junction bases: 4. The CDR3 spells CASSLEYRGEQFF. DNA for the CDR3: TGTGCCAGCAGCTTAGAGTACAGGGGGGAGCAGTTCTTC.

The chain recombines TRBV27 with TRBJ2-7; the D is unclear. Germline lookup yields CDR1 MNHEY and CDR2 SMNVEV (reference sequence). The CDR3 length is 18 residues. The V and J ends lost 6 bases and 1 base respectively, with 25 bases between them. The CDR3 protein is CASSRSPSPLGISYEQYV. The DNA of the CDR3 is TGTGCCAGCAGCCGATCCCCTTCCCCTTTGGGCATTTCCTACGAGCAGTACGTC.